Shown below are 18 T cell receptor beta chains from a single sample sequenced in a study of T cells after yellow fever vaccination. Each CDR3 protein is one row after TCRdb ran MiXCR on the 5' RACE reads. The sample has about 550,000 distinct CDR3 sequences, 15% to 20% seen once; the top ten hold around 15%. The sequenced sample was PBMCs, obtained 15 days after the yellow fever booster vaccination. These receptors all stem from a man aged 25 to 40 who received the YFV17D yellow fever vaccine.

This clonotype has a handful of counts. This sequence joins TRBV11-2 and TRBJ2-6; the match to TRBD1 covers 9 bases. Trimming cost V 0 bases and J 1 base; bases outside gene matches: 1. This CDR3 region has 17 residues. CDR1 is SGHAT and CDR2 is FQNNGV in the germline V gene. The CDR3 protein is CASSLEGQGSGANVLTF. In nucleotides, the CDR3 is TGTGCCAGCAGCTTAGAGGGACAGGGTTCTGGGGCCAACGTCCTGACTTTC.

This clonotype was recorded many times. The germline gene is not matched at one end of the junction; a read error may be the cause. The chain carries TRBV5-1 and TRBJ2-2; D is unclear. Germline V lookup: CDR1 SGHRS, CDR2 YFSETQ. CDR3 length equals 11 residues. The CDR3 coding sequence is TGTGCCAGCAGTGATACCGGGGAGCTGTTTTTT. It specifies CASSDTGELFF.

This clonotype has a handful of counts. The CDR3 DNA reads as TGCAGTGCCCCGGACGGACAGCTTTATGGCTACACCTTC. Translating it yields CSAPDGQLYGYTF. This chain connects TRBV20-1 to TRBJ1-2; perhaps TRBD1 as D (6 bases). The V and J ends lost 6 bases and 5 bases respectively, with 16 bases between them. CDR1 DFQATT and CDR2 SNEGSKA come from the germline V gene (reference sequence). The CDR3 has 13 amino acids.

This clonotype occurred a few times. The chain employs TRBV12-3 or TRBV12-4 and TRBJ2-1, with 11 bases fitting TRBD2. The CDR3 loop spans 15 amino acids. Trimming took 4 bases from V and 9 from J; bases not matched to a gene: 8. CDR3 sequence (DNA): TGTGCCAGCAGTTCCTCTAGCGGGAGGAAGGGTGAGCAGTTCTTC. It codes for CASSSSSGRKGEQFF.

This clonotype turned up a few times. The chain uses TRBV20-1 and TRBJ2-1; 10 bases map to TRBD2. J was trimmed by 0 bases and V by 2 bases; bases with no gene match: 4. Germline CDR1 and CDR2: DFQATT and SNEGSKA (reference sequence). The CDR3 consists of 16 residues. CDR3 sequence: CSARSASGGSYNEQFF. Here the CDR3 DNA reads TGCAGTGCTAGATCGGCTAGCGGGGGCTCCTACAATGAGCAGTTCTTC.

The chain joins TRBV7-2 to TRBJ2-1; TRBD2 agrees at 8 bases. Germline V gene data show CDR1 as SGHTA and CDR2 as FQGNSA. Trimming removed 8 bases from V and 4 bases from J; junction bases left unmatched: 7. The CDR3 is made up of 14 amino acids. The DNA of the CDR3 is TGTGCCAGCTTGCCGGGAGGGCTGTACAATGAGCAGTTCTTC. Residues: CASLPGGLYNEQFF. Combining the CDR3 with reference TRBV7-2 and TRBJ2-1 gives the whole variable domain GAGVSQSPSNKVTEKGKDVELRCDPISGHTALYWYRQSLGQGLEFLIYFQGNSAPDKSGLPSDRFSAERTGGSVSTLTIQRTQQEDSAVYLCASLPGGLYNEQFFGPGTRLTVL.

This clonotype has more than one count but fewer than ten. V gene TRBV11-3 combines with J gene TRBJ2-2; no clear D gene. The CDR3 has 12 amino acids. With 4 bases removed from V and 6 bases from J, the gap between germline ends came to 6 bases. From germline, CDR1 is SGHNT and CDR2 YENEEA. This chain's CDR3 is CASSYDAGELFF. Here the CDR3 DNA reads TGTGCCAGCAGCTACGACGCCGGGGAGCTGTTTTTT.

V usage is TRBV19 and J usage is TRBJ2-1, with TRBD2 matching 8 bases. With V trimmed by 1 base and J by 3 bases, 11 bases remained unmatched. Germline values: CDR1 LNHDA, CDR2 SQIVND (reference sequence). CDR3 length: 18 residues. The CDR3 loop is CASSIVTGGPEYYNEQFF. Here the CDR3 DNA reads TGTGCCAGTAGTATAGTCACGGGAGGGCCCGAATACTACAATGAGCAGTTCTTC.

This clonotype was seen more than once but under ten times. The chain links TRBV7-2 to TRBJ2-2; 7 bases line up with TRBD2. Germline lookup yields CDR1 SGHTA and CDR2 FQGNSA. Trimming removed 5 bases from V and 4 bases from J; junction bases left unmatched: 10. The length of the CDR3 is 16 residues. CDR3 nucleotide sequence: TGTGCCAGCAGCCGTTTATGGACTAGTGCCACCGGGGAGCTGTTTTTT. Encoded protein: CASSRLWTSATGELFF.

V and J are TRBV29-1 and TRBJ1-2; the D gene is possibly TRBD1 (5 bases). Trimming cost V 7 bases and J 2 bases, with 11 bases left between them. Germline-derived CDR1 and CDR2 are SQVTM and ANQGSEA. The CDR3 length is 12 residues. The CDR3 spells CSAGGRNYGYTF. CDR3 DNA sequence: TGCAGCGCTGGGGGTCGGAACTATGGCTACACCTTC.

The V gene is TRBV7-2, the J gene TRBJ2-1; maybe TRBD2 (7 bases). Germline-derived CDR1 and CDR2 are SGHTA and FQGNSA. V was cut by 6 bases and J by 7 bases, with 13 bases left in between. This CDR3 is 13 amino acids long. CDR3 DNA: TGTGCCAGCAGTTGGGGGCGGGAGAATGAGCAGTTCTTC. This gives the protein CASSWGRENEQFF.

The genes are TRBV19 and TRBJ2-5; the match to TRBD2 covers 9 bases. Trimming took 4 bases from V and 3 from J; bases not matched to a gene: 3. Germline lookup yields CDR1 LNHDA and CDR2 SQIVND (reference sequence). This CDR3 has 14 amino acids. This CDR3 reads CASSTTSGEETQYF. The CDR3 DNA follows: TGTGCCAGTAGTACGACTAGCGGCGAAGAGACCCAGTACTTC.

This chain links TRBV11-3 with TRBJ2-3; TRBD2 might be the D (5 bases). The germline V gene has CDR1 SGHNT and CDR2 YENEEA. The CDR3 has 15 amino acids. Trimming removed 1 base at V and 2 bases at J, with 10 bases between. CDR3: CASSLAAEYTDTQYF. In nucleotides, the CDR3 is TGTGCCAGCAGCTTAGCAGCGGAGTACACAGATACGCAGTATTTT.

This clonotype was seen a handful of times. The chain joins TRBV11-3 to TRBJ2-1; perhaps TRBD1 as D (6 bases). CDR3 length equals 16 residues. Trimming took off 4 bases at V and 6 bases at J, with 19 bases between the two ends. Looked up from germline, CDR1 is SGHNT and CDR2 is YENEEA. As DNA, the CDR3 is TGTGCCAGCAGCTGCAGACAGGAGAGTACGTGCAATGAGCAGTTCTTC. Protein sequence: CASSCRQESTCNEQFF.

This clonotype has a handful of counts. V usage is TRBV7-2 and J usage is TRBJ2-7, with 13 bases matching TRBD2. The V gene's germline CDR1 is SGHTA and CDR2 FQGNSA. The CDR3 is 15 residues long. The junction had 5 bases not matched to a gene; V was cut back by 5 bases and J by 4 bases. CDR3 sequence (DNA): TGTGCCAGCAGCCCAGCGACTAGCGGGGGGTACGAGCAGTACTTC. It codes for CASSPATSGGYEQYF.

V usage is TRBV12-3 or TRBV12-4 and J usage is TRBJ1-2, with a weak D call TRBD1 (6 bases). This CDR3 has 12 residues. V was pared by 5 bases and J by 8 bases, with 12 bases between. The CDR3 region is CASSPDSKGYTF. The CDR3 nucleotides read TGTGCCAGCAGTCCGGACAGCAAGGGCTACACCTTC.

This chain links TRBV6-1 with TRBJ2-1; 8 positions match TRBD2. This CDR3 spans 16 amino acids. Germline V lookup: CDR1 MNHNS, CDR2 SASEGT. V lost 6 bases to trimming and J lost 4 bases; unmatched junction nucleotides: 11. Written as DNA, the CDR3 is TGTGCCAGCAGCCCCCCCGGGACTAGACTTTACAATGAGCAGTTCTTC. Translation gives CASSPPGTRLYNEQFF.

This clonotype was detected ten times or more. V and J are TRBV18 and TRBJ2-1; 7 nucleotides match TRBD2. Losses at the gene ends were 1 base for V and 4 bases for J; bases not matched to a gene: 4. The CDR3 is 15 residues long. The germline V gene encodes CDR1 KGHSH and CDR2 LQKENI. CDR3: CASSPQGAGYNEQFF. CDR3 nucleotides: TGTGCCAGCTCACCACAGGGAGCGGGATACAATGAGCAGTTCTTC.